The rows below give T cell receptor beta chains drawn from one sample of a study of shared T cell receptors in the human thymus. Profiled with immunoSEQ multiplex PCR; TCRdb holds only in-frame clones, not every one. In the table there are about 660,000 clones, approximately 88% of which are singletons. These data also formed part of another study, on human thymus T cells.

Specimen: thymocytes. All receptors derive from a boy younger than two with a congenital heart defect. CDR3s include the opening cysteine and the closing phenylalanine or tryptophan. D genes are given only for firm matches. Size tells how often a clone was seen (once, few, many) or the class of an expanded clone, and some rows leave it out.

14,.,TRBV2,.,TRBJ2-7,CASLAGGREYEQYF,TGTGCCAGCCTCGCCGGAGGACGGGAATACGAGCAGTACTTC
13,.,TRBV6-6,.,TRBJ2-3,CASKELDTDTQYF,TGTGCCAGCAAGGAGTTAGACACAGATACGCAGTATTTT
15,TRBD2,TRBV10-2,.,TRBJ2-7,CASSEGGRASYEQYF,TGCGCCAGCAGTGAGGGCGGGAGGGCATCCTACGAGCAGTACTTC
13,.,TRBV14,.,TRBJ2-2,CASSQPSTGELFF,TGTGCCAGCAGCCAACCTAGCACCGGGGAGCTGTTTTTT
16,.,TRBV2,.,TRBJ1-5,CASSEAPGGGNQPQHF,TGTGCCAGCAGTGAAGCCCCCGGGGGGGGCAATCAGCCCCAGCATTTT
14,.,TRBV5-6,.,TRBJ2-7,CASSLRQRGNEQYF,TGTGCCAGCAGCTTGAGGCAGCGCGGGAACGAGCAGTACTTC
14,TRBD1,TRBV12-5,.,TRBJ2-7,CASASRDRGYEQYF,TGTGCTAGTGCCTCCCGGGACAGGGGATACGAGCAGTACTTC
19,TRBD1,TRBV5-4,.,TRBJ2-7,CASSPPTDRAVVLEYEQYF,TGTGCCAGCAGCCCACCTACGGACAGGGCGGTTGTTCTAGAATACGAGCAGTACTTC
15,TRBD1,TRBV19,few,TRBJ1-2,CASSVGPGGGYGYTF,TGTGCCAGTAGTGTCGGTCCAGGGGGCGGCTATGGCTACACCTTC
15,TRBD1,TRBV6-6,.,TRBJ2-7,CASSYSGTGHGEQYF,TGTGCCAGCAGTTACTCCGGGACAGGGCACGGGGAGCAGTACTTC
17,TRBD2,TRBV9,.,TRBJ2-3,CASSLKLREGETDTQYF,TGTGCCAGCAGCCTCAAACTTCGGGAGGGGGAGACAGATACGCAGTATTTT
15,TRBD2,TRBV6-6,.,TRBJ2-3,CASRRTSGSTDTQYF,TGTGCCAGCAGGCGGACTAGCGGGTCTACAGATACGCAGTATTTT